This T cell receptor beta chain was retrieved from a study of T cells expressing NK-cell markers. Turning to the study itself: TCR beta repertoires came from sorted CD3+CD56+NKG2C+, CD3+CD56+NKG2C- and CD3+CD56-NKG2C+ T cells. With respect to HCMV, seven of the eight sequenced donors were seropositive, and one was seronegative. Whole-study results and caveats: HCMV specificity of expanded NKG2C+ T cell clones remained unclear.

Germline V lookup: CDR1 SGHRS, CDR2 YFSETQ. The CDR3 runs 16 residues. Comments on this clonotype: Its cognate antigen is unknown.

In generating TCR beta cDNA, 5'RACE template switching with UMIs was used. From the 5' RACE reads, TCRdb lists one entry per CDR3 protein and no DNA. The table for this sample gives hundreds of thousands of distinct CDR3 sequences. The TCR sequence derives from a woman between 18 and 69 years old in good health. Sequencing was performed on blood T cells: a sorted CD56 or NKG2C T cell subset, CD4+ or CD8+ T cells, or bulk PBMC T cells (not recorded which). The V and J genes are TRBV5-1 and TRBJ2-1; TCRdb gives TRBD2 as the D gene, but with no DNA this cannot be confirmed. The CDR3 sequence: CASSYKGLAGEYEQFF.